The present T cell receptor beta chain was sequenced within a study of OX40 agonist ivuxolimab in advanced cancers. Study overall: Each patient was given ivuxolimab into a vein every 2 weeks, at 0.01 to 10 mg/kg. The group had a mean age of 60 years, ranged from about 23 to 85, and was less than 85% male. About 40% of patients had received prior checkpoint inhibitor therapy.

Sequencing was performed with immunoSEQ multiplex PCR; in TCRdb, only in-frame clones are kept and a portion is missing. The data show approximately 77,000 clones, with around 85% seen just once and roughly 2.2% held by the top ten. V was clipped by 1 base and J by 2 bases, with 12 bases between them. Germline loops: CDR1 SGHTA, CDR2 FQGNSA. The CDR3 is made up of 15 amino acids. The chain recombines TRBV7-2 with TRBJ2-7; D is uncertain. The sequence derives from an adult with an advanced solid tumor such as melanoma, head and neck, liver or kidney cancer. This specimen consisted of CD4+ or CD8+ T cells sorted from blood, obtained in a trial of the OX40 agonist ivuxolimab. CDR3 DNA sequence: TGTGCCAGCAGCTTAGGAGCGAACTACGCCTACGAGCAGTACTTC. Amino acids: CASSLGANYAYEQYF.